This T cell receptor beta chain was identified in a study of blood T cells in healthy people across ages. Study-level points and caveats: PBMCs left unsorted prevented a conclusive naive versus antigen-experienced comparison. It was not known whether donors were CMV positive (a possible confounder of expanded clonotype changes).

The authors ran a second PCR of roughly 6 to 12 cycles using a sample-barcoded 5' primer and a J-beta primer mix. Template switching added a 12-random-nucleotide identifier to every cDNA molecule. TCRdb processed the 5' RACE reads anew with MiXCR; each CDR3 protein has one entry. This sample yields hundreds of thousands of distinct CDR3 sequences, of which 40% to 45% are seen a single time; around 30% belongs to the top ten. This clonotype was detected a few times. Antigen specificity is unknown. Sequencing was performed on blood. The receptor was isolated from an elderly man in good health.

In nucleotides, the CDR3 is TGCGCCAGCAGCTTTCGGACTAGCGCGGGATACGAGCAGTACTTC. Residues: CASSFRTSAGYEQYF. V is TRBV5-1 and J is TRBJ2-7; TRBD2 matches at 9 bases. The germline V gene has CDR1 SGHRS and CDR2 YFSETQ. CDR3 length equals 15 residues. J lost 4 bases, V lost 2 bases, and 7 bases had no gene match. The variable domain in full, completed from reference TRBV5-1 and TRBJ2-7, reads KAGVTQTPRYLIKTRGQQVTLSCSPISGHRSVSWYQQTPGQGLQFLFEYFSETQRNKGNFPGRFSGRQFSNSRSEMNVSTLELGDSALYLCASSFRTSAGYEQYFGPGTRLTVT.